This T cell receptor (beta chain) was retrieved from a study of blood T cell repertoires in COVID-19. For the study at large: PBMCs, B-cell-depleted T cells, or T cells were the source of the cDNA or gDNA that made up the material.

The Seattle patients joined while their infection was active and were tracked longitudinally afterward. In the original workflow: Amplification of reference gene primers provided the estimated nucleated cell counts. TCRdb keeps only in-frame clones here, not all; method: immunoSEQ multiplex PCR. V and J calls and clone size come straight from that table; D and trimming were deduced from the DNA. Here the sample spans roughly 290,000 clones, approximately 92% being singletons. J was trimmed by 3 bases and V by 2 bases; bases with no gene match: 6. The CDR3 extends over 15 amino acids. Germline CDR1 and CDR2: LGHNT and FRNRAP.

The chain uses TRBV12-5 and TRBJ2-7, with 8 bases aligning to TRBD2. Sequenced input: peripheral blood. This receptor was identified in a woman aged 25 to 39 with COVID-19, enrolled during active disease. The CDR3 DNA is TGTGCTAGTGGTTTGTCCGCAAGCGGGAGCTACGAGCAGTACTTC. It codes for CASGLSASGSYEQYF.